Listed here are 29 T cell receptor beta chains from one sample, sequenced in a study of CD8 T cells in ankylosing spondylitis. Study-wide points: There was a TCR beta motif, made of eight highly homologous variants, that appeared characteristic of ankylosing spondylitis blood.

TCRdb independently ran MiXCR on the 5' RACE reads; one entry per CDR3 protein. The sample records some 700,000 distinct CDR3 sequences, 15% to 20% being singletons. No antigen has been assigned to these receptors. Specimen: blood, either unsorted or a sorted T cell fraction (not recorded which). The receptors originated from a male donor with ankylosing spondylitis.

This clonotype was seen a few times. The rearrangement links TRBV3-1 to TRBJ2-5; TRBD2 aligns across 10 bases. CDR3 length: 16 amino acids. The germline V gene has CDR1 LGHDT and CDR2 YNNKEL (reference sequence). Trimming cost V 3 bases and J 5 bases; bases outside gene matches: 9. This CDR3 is CASSHLRLAGEETQYF. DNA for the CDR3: TGTGCCAGCAGCCACCTCCGGCTAGCGGGGGAGGAGACCCAGTACTTC.

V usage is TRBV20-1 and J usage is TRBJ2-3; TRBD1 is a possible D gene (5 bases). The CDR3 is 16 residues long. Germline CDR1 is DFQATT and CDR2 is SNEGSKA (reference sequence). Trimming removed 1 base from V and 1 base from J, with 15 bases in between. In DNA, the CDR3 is TGCAGTGCTAGAGGACAGCAAAAAATCGGCACAGATACGCAGTATTTT. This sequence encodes CSARGQQKIGTDTQYF.

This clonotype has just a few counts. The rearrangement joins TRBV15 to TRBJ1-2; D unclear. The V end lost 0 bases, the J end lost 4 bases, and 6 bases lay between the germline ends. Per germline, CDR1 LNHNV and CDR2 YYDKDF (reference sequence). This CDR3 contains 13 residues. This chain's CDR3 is CATSREFGYGYTF. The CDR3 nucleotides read TGTGCCACCAGCAGAGAATTTGGCTATGGCTACACCTTC. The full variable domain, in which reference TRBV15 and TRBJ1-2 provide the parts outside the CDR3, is DAMVIQNPRYQVTQFGKPVTLSCSQTLNHNVMYWYQQKSSQAPKLLFHYYDKDFNNEADTPDNFQSRRPNTSFCFLDIRSPGLGDTAMYLCATSREFGYGYTFGSGTRLTVV.

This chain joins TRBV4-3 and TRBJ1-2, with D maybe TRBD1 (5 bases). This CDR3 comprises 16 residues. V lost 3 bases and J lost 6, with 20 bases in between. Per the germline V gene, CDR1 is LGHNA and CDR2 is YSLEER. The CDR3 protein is CASSHIGRVAGDGYTF. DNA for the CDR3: TGCGCCAGCAGCCATATTGGGAGAGTTGCGGGGGATGGCTACACCTTC.

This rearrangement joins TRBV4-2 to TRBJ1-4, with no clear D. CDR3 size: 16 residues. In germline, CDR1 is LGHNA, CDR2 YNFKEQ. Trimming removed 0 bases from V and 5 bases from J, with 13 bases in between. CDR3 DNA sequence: TGTGCCAGCAGCCAAGAAGAGTACGGAGCCAATGAAAAACTGTTTTTT. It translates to CASSQEEYGANEKLFF.

CDR3 loop: CSTYSTGTDTQYF. CDR3 bases: TGCAGTACCTACTCAACTGGCACAGATACGCAGTATTTT. The chain carries TRBV20-1 and TRBJ2-3; D gene ambiguous. The CDR3 covers 13 residues. Germline-derived CDR1 and CDR2 are DFQATT and SNEGSKA (reference sequence). Trimming cost V 8 bases and J 1 base, with 13 bases left between them.

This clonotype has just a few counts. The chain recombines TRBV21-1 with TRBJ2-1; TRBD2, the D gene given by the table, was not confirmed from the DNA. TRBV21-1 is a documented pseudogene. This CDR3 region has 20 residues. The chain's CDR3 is CASSKVPQRGGPSLSNEQFF. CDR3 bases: TGTGCCAGCAGCAAAGTACCCCAGCGGGGGGGCCCTTCTCTCTCCAATGAGCAGTTCTTC.

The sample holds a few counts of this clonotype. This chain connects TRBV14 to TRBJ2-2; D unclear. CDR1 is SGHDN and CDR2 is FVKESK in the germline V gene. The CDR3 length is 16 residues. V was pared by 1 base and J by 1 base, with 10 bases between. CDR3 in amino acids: CASSQGLARNTGELFF. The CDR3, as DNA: TGTGCCAGCAGCCAAGGTTTGGCAAGGAACACCGGGGAGCTGTTTTTT.

DNA of the CDR3: TGTGCCAGCATTCGACCCCGAGCGGCCAACGTCCTGACTTTC. It specifies CASIRPRAANVLTF. The rearrangement links TRBV6-1 to TRBJ2-6; no definite D call. V was trimmed by 7 bases and J by 6 bases, leaving 13 bases between them. CDR1 is MNHNS and CDR2 is SASEGT in the germline V gene. CDR3 length: 14 residues.

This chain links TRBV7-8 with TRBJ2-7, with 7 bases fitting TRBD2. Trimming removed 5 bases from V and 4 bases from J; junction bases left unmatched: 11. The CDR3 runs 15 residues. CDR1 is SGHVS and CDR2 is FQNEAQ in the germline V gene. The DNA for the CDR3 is TGTGCCAGCAGCCCTACTAGCGTGTTCCGATACGAGCAGTACTTC. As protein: CASSPTSVFRYEQYF.

Here the CDR3 DNA reads TGTGCCAGCAGCTTCACGACACGGGGGGCCTACGAGCAGTACTTC. It translates to CASSFTTRGAYEQYF. The chain is built from TRBV7-2 and TRBJ2-7, with 7 bases that match TRBD2. Germline-derived CDR1 and CDR2 are SGHTA and FQGNSA. This CDR3 is built from 15 residues. J lost 2 bases, V lost 3 bases, and 7 bases had no gene match. The complete variable domain, with remaining parts taken from reference TRBV7-2 and TRBJ2-7, reads GAGVSQSPSNKVTEKGKDVELRCDPISGHTALYWYRQSLGQGLEFLIYFQGNSAPDKSGLPSDRFSAERTGGSVSTLTIQRTQQEDSAVYLCASSFTTRGAYEQYFGPGTRLTVT.

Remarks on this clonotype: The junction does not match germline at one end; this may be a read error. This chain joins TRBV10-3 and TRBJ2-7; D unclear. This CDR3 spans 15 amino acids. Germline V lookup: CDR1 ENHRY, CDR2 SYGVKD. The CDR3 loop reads CSISEWPDRASEQYF. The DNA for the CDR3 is TGTTCCATCAGTGAATGGCCGGATAGGGCTAGCGAGCAGTACTTC.

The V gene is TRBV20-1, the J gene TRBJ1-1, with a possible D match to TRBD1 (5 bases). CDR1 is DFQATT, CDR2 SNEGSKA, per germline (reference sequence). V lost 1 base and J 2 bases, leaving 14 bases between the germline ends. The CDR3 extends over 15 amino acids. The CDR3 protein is CSARAGSSYNTEAFF. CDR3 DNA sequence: TGCAGTGCTAGAGCAGGGTCCTCCTACAACACTGAAGCTTTCTTT.

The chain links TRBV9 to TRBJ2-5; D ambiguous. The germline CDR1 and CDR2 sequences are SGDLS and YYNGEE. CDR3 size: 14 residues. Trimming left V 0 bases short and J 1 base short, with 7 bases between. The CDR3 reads CASSVGVGQETQYF. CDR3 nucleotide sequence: TGTGCCAGCAGCGTAGGGGTAGGCCAAGAGACCCAGTACTTC.

CDR3 protein: CAISEGQSLETQYF. In DNA form, the CDR3 reads TGTGCCATCAGTGAAGGGCAGAGCTTGGAGACCCAGTACTTC. The rearrangement uses TRBV10-3 and TRBJ2-5; D unresolved. Germline V gene sequence: CDR1 ENHRY, CDR2 SYGVKD. Trimming stripped 3 bases from V and 5 bases from J, with 13 bases between. The CDR3 loop spans 14 amino acids.

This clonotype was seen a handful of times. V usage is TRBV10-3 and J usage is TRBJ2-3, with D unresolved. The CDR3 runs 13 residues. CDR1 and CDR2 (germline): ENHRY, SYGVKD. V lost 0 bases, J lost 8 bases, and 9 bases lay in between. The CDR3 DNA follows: TGTGCCATCAGTGAGTCCAGCGTGGGTACGCAGTATTTT. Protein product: CAISESSVGTQYF.

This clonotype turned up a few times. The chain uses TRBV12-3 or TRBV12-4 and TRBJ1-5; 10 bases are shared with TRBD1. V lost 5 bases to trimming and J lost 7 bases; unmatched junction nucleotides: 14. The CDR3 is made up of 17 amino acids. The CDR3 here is CASSGGTGVNFWQPQHF. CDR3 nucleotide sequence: TGTGCCAGCAGTGGAGGGACAGGGGTAAATTTCTGGCAGCCCCAGCATTTT.

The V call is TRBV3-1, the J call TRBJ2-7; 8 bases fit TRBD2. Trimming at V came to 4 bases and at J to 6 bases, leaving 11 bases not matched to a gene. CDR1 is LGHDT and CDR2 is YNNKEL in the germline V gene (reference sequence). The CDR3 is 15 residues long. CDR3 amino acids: CASSRTLTSAGEQYF. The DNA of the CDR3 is TGTGCCAGCAGCCGAACCTTGACTAGCGCGGGCGAGCAGTACTTC.

The CDR3 DNA follows: TGTGCCAGCAGTTTTGGGACGAGGACAGGGGGCCCTAGAGGCTACACCTTC. Encoded protein: CASSFGTRTGGPRGYTF. This chain joins TRBV27 and TRBJ1-2, with 11 nucleotides matching TRBD1. This CDR3 comprises 17 residues. Germline CDR1 and CDR2: MNHEY and SMNVEV (reference sequence). Trimming took 3 bases from V and 8 from J; bases not matched to a gene: 14.

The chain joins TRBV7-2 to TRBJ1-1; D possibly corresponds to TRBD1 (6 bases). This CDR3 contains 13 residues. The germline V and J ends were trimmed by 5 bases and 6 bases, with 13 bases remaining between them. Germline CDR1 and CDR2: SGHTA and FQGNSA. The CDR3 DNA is TGTGCCAGCAGCCCTAAGGGGGGCCCTGAAGCTTTCTTT. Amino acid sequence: CASSPKGGPEAFF.

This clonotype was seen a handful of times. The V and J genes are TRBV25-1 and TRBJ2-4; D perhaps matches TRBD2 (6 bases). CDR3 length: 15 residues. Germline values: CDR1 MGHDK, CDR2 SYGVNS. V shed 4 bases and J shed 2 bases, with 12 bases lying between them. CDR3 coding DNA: TGTGCCAGCAGTGGGGGGGTGGGACCCAAAAACATTCAGTACTTC. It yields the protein CASSGGVGPKNIQYF.

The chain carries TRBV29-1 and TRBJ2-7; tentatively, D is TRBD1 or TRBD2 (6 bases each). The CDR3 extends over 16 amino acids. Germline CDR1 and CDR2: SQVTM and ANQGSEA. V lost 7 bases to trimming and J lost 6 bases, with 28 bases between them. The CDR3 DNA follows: TGCAGCGCTGGGGGGCTCGGGGGCGCGGGCCATGCCGAGCAGTACTTC. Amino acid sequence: CSAGGLGGAGHAEQYF.

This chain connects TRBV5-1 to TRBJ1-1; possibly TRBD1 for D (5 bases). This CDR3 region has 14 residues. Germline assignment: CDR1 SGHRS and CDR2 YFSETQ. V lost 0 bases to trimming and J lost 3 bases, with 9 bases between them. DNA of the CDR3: TGCGCCAGCAGCTTGGGGGGGATTCACACTGAAGCTTTCTTT. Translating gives CASSLGGIHTEAFF. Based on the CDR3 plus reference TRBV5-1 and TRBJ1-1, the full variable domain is KAGVTQTPRYLIKTRGQQVTLSCSPISGHRSVSWYQQTPGQGLQFLFEYFSETQRNKGNFPGRFSGRQFSNSRSEMNVSTLELGDSALYLCASSLGGIHTEAFFGQGTRLTVV.

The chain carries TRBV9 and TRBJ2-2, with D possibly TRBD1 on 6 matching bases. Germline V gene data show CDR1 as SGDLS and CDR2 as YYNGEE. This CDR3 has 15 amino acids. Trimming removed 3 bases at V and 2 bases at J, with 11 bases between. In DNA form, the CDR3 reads TGTGCCAGCAGCGCCGGGACACTTAACACCGGGGAGCTGTTTTTT. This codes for CASSAGTLNTGELFF.

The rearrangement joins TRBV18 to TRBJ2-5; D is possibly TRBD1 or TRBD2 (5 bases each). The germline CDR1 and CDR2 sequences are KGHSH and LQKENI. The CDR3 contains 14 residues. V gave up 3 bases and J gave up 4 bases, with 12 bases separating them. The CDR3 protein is CASSPDRDLETQYF. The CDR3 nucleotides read TGTGCCAGCTCACCCGATCGGGACCTAGAGACCCAGTACTTC. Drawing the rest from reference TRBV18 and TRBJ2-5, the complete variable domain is NAGVMQNPRHLVRRRGQEARLRCSPMKGHSHVYWYRQLPEEGLKFMVYLQKENIIDESGMPKERFSAEFPKEGPSILRIQQVVRGDSAAYFCASSPDRDLETQYFGPGTRLLVL.

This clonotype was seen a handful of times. DNA of the CDR3: TGTGCCAGCAACAGCTGGAGCTCCTACGAGCAGTACTTC. It codes for CASNSWSSYEQYF. The chain recombines TRBV2 with TRBJ2-7; D is undetermined. Germline CDR1 and CDR2: SNHLY and FYNNEI. V shed 7 bases and J shed 0 bases, with 10 bases lying between them. The CDR3 contains 13 residues.

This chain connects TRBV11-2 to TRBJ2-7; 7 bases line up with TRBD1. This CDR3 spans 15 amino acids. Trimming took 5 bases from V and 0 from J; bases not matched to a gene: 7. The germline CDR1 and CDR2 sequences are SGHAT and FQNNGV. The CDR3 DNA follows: TGTGCCAGCAGCCCGTGGGACAGAAGCTCCTACGAGCAGTACTTC. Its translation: CASSPWDRSSYEQYF.

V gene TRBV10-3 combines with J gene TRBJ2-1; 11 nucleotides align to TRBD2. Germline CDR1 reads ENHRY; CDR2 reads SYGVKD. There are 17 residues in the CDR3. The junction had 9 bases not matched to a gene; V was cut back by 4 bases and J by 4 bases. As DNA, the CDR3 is TGTGCCATCAGTGGAGGTCCTAGCGGGGGGAATTACAATGAGCAGTTCTTC. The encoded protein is CAISGGPSGGNYNEQFF.

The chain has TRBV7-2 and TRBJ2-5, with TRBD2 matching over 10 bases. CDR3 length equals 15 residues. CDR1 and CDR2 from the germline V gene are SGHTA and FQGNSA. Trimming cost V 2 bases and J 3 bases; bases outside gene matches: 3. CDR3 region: CASSLPSGREETQYF. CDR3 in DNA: TGTGCCAGCAGCTTACCTAGCGGGAGAGAAGAGACCCAGTACTTC.